This entry features one TCR beta chain sequence. This clone's antigen is unknown. Base qualities are not provided; no much larger clone lies one nucleotide away. Receptor libraries were prepared by the immunoSEQ multiplex PCR assay. On the study's bioinformatics: A statistical classification framework was developed to diagnose cytomegalovirus status using the catalog of TCR beta chain sequences. TCRdb limited this immuneACCESS table to in-frame rearrangements with V and J called. A share of clones is missing; checked studies link under half to unresolved V genes, and the rest is unexplained. That table gives V, J and clone size, and the DNA gave D and trimming. This sample is represented by approximately 59,000 clones; 80% to 95% of them were singletons. Roughly 5.3% of the sample is in the top ten clones. These data are taken from a study of cytomegalovirus exposure and HLA in healthy donors (dated by TCRdb to about 2017). Some background on the complete study: The roughly 670 repertoires of the first cohort and the 95 to 150 validation repertoires were produced on the same platform, according to a later analysis. In addition to the first cohort of several hundred subjects, a separate validation cohort of about 120 different subjects was used. The study combined high-throughput TCR immunosequencing, statistical association of individual TCRs with disease status, and machine learning to predict cytomegalovirus infection status. The study aimed to test whether cataloging public T cell receptors could reveal signatures of past pathogen exposure. Findings and caveats that apply to the study as a whole: All 120 or so repertoires were used to score co-occurrence in the validation cohort in a later analysis, because that analysis had no HLA typing for the cohort. In a later analysis, TCRs clustered in the first cohort were found to also tend to co-occur in the roughly 130 validation repertoires, with 94% of cluster scores above 0. A total of 164 TCR beta chains were listed by the study as associated with cytomegalovirus. A few of the identified cytomegalovirus-associated TCR beta chains were confirmed in vitro to be specific for cytomegalovirus antigens. In both the original and validation cohorts, the classifier was reported to diagnose cytomegalovirus status with high specificity and sensitivity. The authors suggested that the approach could potentially be extended to other disease states and immunological phenotypes. Most TCR sequences were seen in very few donors, while some public TCRs were found in many individuals.

The donors belonged to the validation cohort of around 130 subjects, which was separate from the roughly 700-subject first cohort. V is pruned by 3 bases and J by 8 bases, leaving 7 bases of the junction without a gene match. Via the germline V gene, CDR1 is MRHNA and CDR2 SNTAGT. Inclusive of the bounding cysteine and phenylalanine, the CDR3 is 15 residues long. Only the CDR3 portion is preserved as DNA: 45 bases, with reading frame beginning at the first base. The rearrangement joined TRBV6-4 to TRBJ2-1; 10 bases in the middle match TRBD1. The TCR sequence derives from a man younger than 35 in good health and CMV-seropositive. Sequencing input: PBMCs. CDR3 reads: CASSEWDRGIDEQFF. The DNA is TGTGCCAGCAGTGAATGGGACAGGGGTATAGATGAGCAGTTCTTC.